Below are 3 T cell receptor beta chains sequenced from a single sample in a study of technical replicates of blood from a handful of donors. This table comes from immunoSEQ multiplex PCR, and its TCRdb copy is limited to in-frame clones, with some not included. The sample shows over 60,000 clones, roughly 93% of them seen only once. The sample comprised T cells isolated from PBMCs. The receptors were sampled from a human donor in good health.

V gene TRBV21-1 combines with J gene TRBJ2-7; the table's D gene call, TRBD1, was not cross checked with the DNA. TRBV21-1 is classified as a pseudogene. The CDR3 runs to 13 residues. The CDR3 reads CASSEQGLREQYF. The CDR3 coding sequence is TGTGCCAGCAGCGAACAGGGCTTACGCGAGCAGTACTTC.

V usage is TRBV6-4 and J usage is TRBJ1-2; 8 bases map to TRBD1. The CDR3 extends over 13 amino acids. Germline loops: CDR1 MRHNA, CDR2 SNTAGT. V shed 3 bases and J 4 bases; nucleotides not matched to a gene: 1. CDR3 nucleotides: TGTGCCAGCAGTGAAACAGGGGGCTATGGCTACACCTTC. This sequence encodes CASSETGGYGYTF.

The rearrangement links TRBV7-9 to TRBJ1-2; weak D call: TRBD1 (6 bases). This CDR3 is built from 17 residues. Germline CDR1 and CDR2: SEHNR and FQNEAQ (reference sequence). V was trimmed by 7 bases and J by 5 bases, leaving 26 bases between them. The CDR3 nucleotides read TGTGCCAGCATTTCAGGGGCCCAAGGGGATCTTCGGTATGGCTACACCTTC. Its protein product is CASISGAQGDLRYGYTF.